This T cell receptor (beta chain) was recorded in a study of CD4 T cells in relation to SARS-CoV-2 and coronaviruses. Study information: After roughly eleven days of antigen culture, PBMC TCR beta CDR3s were sequenced. No peptide or an HIV-1 Nef peptide pool served as negative control.

The CDR3 extends over 15 amino acids. Trimming took off 5 bases at V and 0 bases at J, with 11 bases between the two ends. Germline V gives CDR1 SEHNR, CDR2 FQNEAQ (reference sequence). The method was immunoSEQ multiplex PCR; TCRdb's version includes in-frame clones alone and lacks a portion of them. The repertoire holds just under 20,000 clones, with roughly 77% as singletons. In its sample, this clone was seen a few times. Its antigen is unknown. Unexposed donor CD4+ T cells date from about 2011-2018, before the COVID-19 pandemic. After about 10 days of culture, CD4+ T cells were isolated. Testing used SARS-CoV-2 S/N and four cold-coronavirus spikes on unexposed-donor CD4+ T cells, cells permitting.

The sequence derives from a human donor in good health. The specimen was CD4+ T cells from PBMCs, cultured in vitro. The rearrangement joins TRBV7-9 to TRBJ1-3; possibly TRBD1 for D (6 bases). The CDR3 loop is CASSILTGSGNTIYF. The DNA of the CDR3 is TGTGCCAGCAGCATCTTGACAGGCTCTGGAAACACCATATATTTT.